This TCR beta chain is drawn from a study of CD8+ T cells in alopecia areata. Germline V CDR1 and CDR2: LGHNA, YSLEER. The CDR3 sequence is 14 residues long. V shed 0 bases and J shed 5 bases, with 10 bases lying between them. Following RNA extraction, reverse transcription yielded cDNA that acted as the sequencing template. Repertoires were generated with immunoSEQ multiplex PCR, while TCRdb's copy carries only in-frame clones and drops some. The sample has 110,000 or so clones, around 54% seen once. Treatment defined: oral pan-JAK inhibitor, 5-10 mg twice daily. The clonotype comes from a human donor with alopecia areata. This chain links TRBV4-3 with TRBJ2-5; D call uncertain. The sequencing used CD4+ T cells sorted from blood, collected at week 24, from a patient treated with tofacitinib. The CDR3 DNA is TGCGCCAGCAGCCAAGATGTCGGTCCTGAGACCCAGTACTTC. Protein product: CASSQDVGPETQYF.